This T cell receptor (beta chain) was sequenced for a study of a mutant IDH1 vaccine in newly diagnosed glioma. Overall study: Eight vaccinations went to patients in weeks 1, 3, 5, 7, 11, 15, 19, 23. Following radiotherapy alone, or alongside temozolomide cycles, vaccination was started after an interval of 4-6 weeks. Treated individuals were around 60% male and approximately 38% female, averaging roughly 40 years of age. Study-wide findings and caveats: Top-clonotype changes in peripheral T cells seemed unrelated to pseudoprogression.

Comments on this clone: Its antigen is undetermined.

TCRdb's copy holds only in-frame clones and misses some; the assay was immunoSEQ multiplex PCR. The sample has 50,000 to 70,000 clones, under 90% seen once. Time point in this sample: week 23, last vaccination. Doses consisted of 300 ug of mutant IDH1 20-mer peptide each, paired with topical imiquimod. The V and J ends lost 8 bases and 2 bases respectively, with 9 bases between them. The germline V gene encodes CDR1 MNHNS and CDR2 SASEGT. CDR3 length: 12 amino acids. This sequence originates from a man between 18 and 35 years old with glioma. Sequencing was performed on PBMCs, taken from a glioma patient whose treatment included an IDH1 peptide vaccine. The chain combines TRBV6-1 with TRBJ1-2, with D tentatively TRBD1 (5 bases). CDR3 in amino acids: CASRDRNYGYTF. The CDR3 DNA is TGTGCCAGCCGCGACAGAAACTATGGCTACACCTTC.